This TCR beta chain was identified during a study of blood T cells in healthy people across ages (dated by TCRdb to the mid-2010s). Looking at the study overall: In model experiments, template switching captured about one uniquely barcoded TCR beta cDNA molecule for every two T cells. Using deep sequencing normalized with unique cDNA molecular identifiers, the study measured how TCR beta repertoire diversity changes with age. Donors were grouped into four age groups: young (average approximately 15 years), middle-aged (39), aged (roughly 62) and long-lived (about 82). Donors of different ages were randomly distributed across sequencing lanes to avoid experimental bias. The study analyzed two additional independent replicas of 1 million unique cDNA reads from the same blood draw for two donors, one aged 18 to 29 and one aged 80 or older. General findings and caveats noted by the study authors: Because the CMV infection status of the donors was unknown, age-related changes in expanded clonotypes may potentially have been confounded. As age increased, observed TCR beta diversity per million T cells dropped in a roughly linear way, and a significant reduction was already evident by age 40. Since profiling was done on bulk unsorted PBMCs, naive and antigen-experienced compartments could not be conclusively compared. Estimates of total diversity based on one million sequenced T cells were regarded as lower bounds and as underestimates. The percentage of naive T cells measured by flow cytometry correlated strongly with observed TCR beta diversity. The long-lived group showed more naive CD4+ T cells, fewer expanded clones and increased TCR diversity than the aged group, suggesting age selection.

Donors were roughly 40 systemically healthy Caucasian individuals from Russia aged roughly 6 to 90 years. Each donor gave 8 to 10 milliliters of peripheral blood, drawn into EDTA-treated Vacutainer tubes. Ficoll-Paque density-gradient centrifugation was used to isolate PBMCs, with at least 7 million per sample. Trizol reagent was used to extract total RNA from the PBMCs, yielding at least 5.5 micrograms per sample. The percentages of naive CD45RAhigh/CD27high T cells were determined by flow cytometry on a PBMC aliquot from every donor. Note on this clonotype: Its antigen target is currently unknown. In this CDR3 the conserved last residue, phenylalanine or tryptophan, is missing, so a read error is likely.

The junction shows trimming of 4 bases on V and 3 bases on J, and the gene matches do not reach 2 bases of it. The CDR3 totals 15 residues, both ends included. The entry retains the CDR3 DNA only, 45 bases that are in frame from base 1. The library was prepared using 5' RACE. A second PCR of roughly 7 to 12 cycles was performed with a sample-barcoded 5' primer and a J-beta primer mix. A template-switch 5' adaptor carrying 12 random nucleotides introduced a unique molecular identifier onto each TCR beta cDNA molecule. Each sample yielded at least 2.5 million CDR3-containing paired-end reads. The Mint cDNA synthesis kit, primed by a TRBC-specific oligonucleotide, was used to synthesize first-strand cDNA from all RNA. All cDNA was treated with uracil-DNA glycosylase and then went through a first 18-cycle PCR with the universal primers M1SS and BC2_uni_R. The study's processing was this. For normalization, 1 million high-quality reads were randomly selected from each sample, with every read carrying a distinct molecular identifier. Reads sharing molecular identifiers were discarded rather than binned into consensus sequences. MiTCR, with a Q25 quality threshold and the strictest error-elimination algorithm, was used for CDR3 identification, clonotype clustering and error correction. A nonparametric unseen species model with Euler transformation was used to estimate a lower bound on total TCR beta diversity. TCRdb redid the processing of the public reads, applying fastp at Q25 and MiXCR, and retained in-frame beta chains. Every distinct CDR3 protein forms one entry, paired with its most common genes and DNA. For this entry, the V and J calls and clone size follow TCRdb and not the study's own pipeline. This sample lists over 1,500,000 distinct CDR3 sequences; roughly two fifths were detected once. The ten largest clones add up to about 23% of the sample.

The chain is encoded by TRBV12-3 or TRBV12-4 joined to TRBJ2-3, with 12 middle bases fitting TRBD2. The sample taken for sequencing was blood. The TCR sequence derives from a human donor in good health. CDR3 protein: CASSSTSGGTDTQYS. The DNA is TGTGCCAGCAGTTCGACTAGCGGGGGAACAGATACGCAGTATTCT.